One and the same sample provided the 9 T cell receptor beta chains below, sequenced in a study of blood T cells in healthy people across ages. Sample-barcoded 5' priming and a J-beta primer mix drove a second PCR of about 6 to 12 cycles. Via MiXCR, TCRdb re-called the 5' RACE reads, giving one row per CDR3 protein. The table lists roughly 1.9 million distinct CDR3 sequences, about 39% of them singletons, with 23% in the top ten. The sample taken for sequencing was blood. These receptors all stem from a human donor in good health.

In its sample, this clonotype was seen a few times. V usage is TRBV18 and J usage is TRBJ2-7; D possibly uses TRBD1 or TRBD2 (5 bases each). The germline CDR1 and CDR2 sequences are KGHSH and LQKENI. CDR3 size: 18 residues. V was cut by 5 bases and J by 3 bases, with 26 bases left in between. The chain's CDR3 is CASSTGTPRLTKLYEQYF. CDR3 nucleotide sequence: TGTGCCAGCTCAACCGGGACCCCGAGGCTTACTAAGCTCTACGAGCAGTACTTC.

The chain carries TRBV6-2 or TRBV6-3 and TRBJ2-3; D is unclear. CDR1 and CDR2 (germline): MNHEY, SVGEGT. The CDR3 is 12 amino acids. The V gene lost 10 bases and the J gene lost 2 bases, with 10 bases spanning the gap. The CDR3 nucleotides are TGTGCCACCCTCGCAACCACAGATACGCAGTATTTT. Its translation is CATLATTDTQYF.

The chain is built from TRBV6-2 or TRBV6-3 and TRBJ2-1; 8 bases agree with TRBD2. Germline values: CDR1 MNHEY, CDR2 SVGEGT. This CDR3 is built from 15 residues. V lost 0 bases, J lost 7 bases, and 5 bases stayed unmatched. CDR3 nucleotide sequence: TGTGCCAGCAGTTACTCTGGCGGGGGGAAGAATGAGCAGTTCTTC. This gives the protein CASSYSGGGKNEQFF.

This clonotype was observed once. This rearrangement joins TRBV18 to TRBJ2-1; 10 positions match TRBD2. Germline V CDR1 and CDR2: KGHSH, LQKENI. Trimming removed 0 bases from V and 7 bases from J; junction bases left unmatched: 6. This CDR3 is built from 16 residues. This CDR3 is CASSPPSGGAGNEQFF. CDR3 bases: TGTGCCAGCTCACCACCGAGCGGGGGGGCAGGGAATGAGCAGTTCTTC.

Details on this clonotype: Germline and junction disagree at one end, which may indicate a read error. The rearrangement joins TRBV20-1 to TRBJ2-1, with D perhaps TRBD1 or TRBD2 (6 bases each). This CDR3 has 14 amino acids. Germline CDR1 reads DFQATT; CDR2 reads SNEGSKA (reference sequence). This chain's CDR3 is CSARRTVGGNGQVF. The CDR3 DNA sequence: TGCAGTGCTAGACGGACAGTTGGGGGGAATGGGCAGGTCTTC.

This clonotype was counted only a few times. This CDR3 is CASSQDGGASTDTQYF. CDR3 bases: TGCGCCAGCAGCCAAGATGGGGGTGCTAGCACAGATACGCAGTATTTT. The genes are TRBV4-1 and TRBJ2-3, with D perhaps matching TRBD1 or TRBD2 (5 bases each). Germline V gene lookup returns CDR1 MGHRA and CDR2 YSYEKL. V lost 0 bases and J lost 0, with 10 bases in between. The CDR3 covers 16 residues.

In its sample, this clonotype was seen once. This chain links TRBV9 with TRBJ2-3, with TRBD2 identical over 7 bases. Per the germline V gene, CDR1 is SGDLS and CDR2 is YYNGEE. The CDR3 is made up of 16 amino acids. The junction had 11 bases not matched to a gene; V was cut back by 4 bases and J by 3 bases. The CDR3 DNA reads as TGTGCCAGCAGCCCCCGGGCAGGGCGGGGGACAGATACGCAGTATTTT. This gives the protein CASSPRAGRGTDTQYF.

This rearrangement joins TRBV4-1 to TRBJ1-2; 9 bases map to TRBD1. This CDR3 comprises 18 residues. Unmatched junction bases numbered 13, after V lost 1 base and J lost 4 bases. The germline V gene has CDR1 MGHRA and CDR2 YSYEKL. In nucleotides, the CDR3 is TGCGCCAGCAGCCAAGTCCCTACAGGGGGCGAAAGGGTCTATGGCTACACCTTC. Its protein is CASSQVPTGGERVYGYTF.

CDR3 nucleotides: TGCGCCAGCGTAGCCGGGACAATACGCACAGATACGCAGTATTTT. Amino acid sequence: CASVAGTIRTDTQYF. The rearrangement uses TRBV5-1 and TRBJ2-3, with D perhaps TRBD1 (6 bases). Germline V gene sequence: CDR1 SGHRS, CDR2 YFSETQ. V was cut by 7 bases and J by 1 base, with 16 bases left in between. The CDR3 has 15 residues.